Listed below are T cell receptor beta chains from one sample, sequenced in a study of T cell repertoires in cytomegalovirus infection. TCRdb used MiXCR to reprocess the reads, holding one entry per CDR3 protein. This table holds about 120,000 distinct CDR3 sequences, roughly a tenth found once. Their specific antigens are unknown. Source material: PBMCs, sequenced either directly or after in vitro stimulation (not recorded which). These receptors were obtained from a human donor in good health (CMV status not recorded). Some clones in this sample may be carry-over from other donors' samples. Each CDR3 is given with its conserved first and last residue. The D gene is left open where the match is weak. The listing skips clone size in some rows; elsewhere it reads once, few, many or a size class.

cdr3_nt	cdr3_aa	j_call	clone_size	d_call	v_call
TGTGCCAGCAGCTTAGTGGAATGGACAGGGTATAATTCACCCCTCCACTTT	CASSLVEWTGYNSPLHF	TRBJ1-6	many	TRBD1	TRBV7-8
TGCAGTACTAGAGGGGATTCGGGACTCAATCAGCCCCAGCATTTT	CSTRGDSGLNQPQHF	TRBJ1-5	NA	NA	TRBV20-1
TGTGCCAGCAGTGTCGGGACCGCCTCCACTATCTACACCTTC	CASSVGTASTIYTF	TRBJ1-2	few	NA	TRBV6-2/TRBV6-3
TGTGCCAGCACCGTGACAGGGGGCAAGCTCCCCTATGGCTACACCTTC	CASTVTGGKLPYGYTF	TRBJ1-2	NA	TRBD1	TRBV5-5
TGTGCCAGCAGCCCAGGGACAGTGGATGGCTACACCTTC	CASSPGTVDGYTF	TRBJ1-2	NA	TRBD1	TRBV7-2
TGTGCCAGCAGACGGCGGGACACTCTCCGTCAGCCCCAGCATTTT	CASRRRDTLRQPQHF	TRBJ1-5	few	NA	TRBV28
TGTGCCAGCAGCTTAGCAGCGCAAGAGACCCAGTACTTC	CASSLAAQETQYF	TRBJ2-5	few	NA	TRBV7-9
TGTGCCAGCAGAGGGGACGGATACACCGGGGAGCTGTTTTTT	CASRGDGYTGELFF	TRBJ2-2	NA	NA	TRBV2
TGTGCCAGCAGCTTAGGCGGCAGAAGCAATCAGCCCCAGCATTTT	CASSLGGRSNQPQHF	TRBJ1-5	many	NA	TRBV7-9
TGCGCCAGCAGCCAAGACCTATTGGCTGACACTGAAGCTTTCTTT	CASSQDLLADTEAFF	TRBJ1-1	few	NA	TRBV4-3
TGTGCCAGCAGCTTAGCCGGACAGCCGAGCACAGATACGCAGTATTTT	CASSLAGQPSTDTQYF	TRBJ2-3	many	NA	TRBV7-2
TGTGCCATCAGTTCACCGGGACTAGCCACAGATACGCAGTATTTT	CAISSPGLATDTQYF	TRBJ2-3	NA	TRBD2	TRBV10-3
TGTGCCAGTAGTATAGTTAGCGGGAGGTTCAATGAGCAGTTCTTC	CASSIVSGRFNEQFF	TRBJ2-1	many	TRBD2	TRBV19
TGTGCCAGCGGGAAGGGGAACACAGATACGCAGTATTTT	CASGKGNTDTQYF	TRBJ2-3	few	NA	TRBV5-4
TGTGCCAGCAGTTTCTCGTATAGCGGACGCTCCTACGAGCAGTACTTC	CASSFSYSGRSYEQYF	TRBJ2-7	many	NA	TRBV28
TGTGCCAGCAGACGTGCCTTCAGGGGAACTAATGAAAAACTGTTTTTT	CASRRAFRGTNEKLFF	TRBJ1-4	many	NA	TRBV11-2
TGTGCCACCAGTGATCCCGGGACTAGAGACAATGAGCAGTTCTTC	CATSDPGTRDNEQFF	TRBJ2-1	few	TRBD2	TRBV24-1
TGTGCCAGCCACGTGGACTCTGGAAACACCATATATTTT	CASHVDSGNTIYF	TRBJ1-3	NA	NA	TRBV5-4
TGTGCCAGCAGCCAACAGACAAGTAATGAAAAACTGTTTTTT	CASSQQTSNEKLFF	TRBJ1-4	NA	NA	TRBV4-2
TGTGCCAGTAGGGACAGGGTCTGGGAGCAGTTCTTC	CASRDRVWEQFF	TRBJ2-1	NA	TRBD1	TRBV19
TGTGCCAGTAGCCTGGGGACAGGGAATAGTGAGACCCAGTACTTC	CASSLGTGNSETQYF	TRBJ2-5	few	TRBD1	TRBV19
TGTGCCAGCAGCTTAAAGACAGGCGACTATGGCTACACCTTC	CASSLKTGDYGYTF	TRBJ1-2	few	NA	TRBV7-6
TGTGCCAGCTCACCATCGGGGCAGAATGAGCAGTTCTTC	CASSPSGQNEQFF	TRBJ2-1	few	NA	TRBV18
TGCGCCAGCAGCCCAGAGACTAGGATGAGTGGTTCCTACAATGAGCAGTTCTTC	CASSPETRMSGSYNEQFF	TRBJ2-1	many	NA	TRBV4-1
TGCAGTGCTAGTTTCCTAGCGGGAGGCAGCGAGCAGTACTTC	CSASFLAGGSEQYF	TRBJ2-7	NA	TRBD2	TRBV20-1
TGCGCCAGCAGCCAGGATGAGGGAGCAGGGAAGACCCAGTACTTC	CASSQDEGAGKTQYF	TRBJ2-5	many	NA	TRBV4-1
TGTGCCAGCAGCCCGGGACAGGGGGCGCTTGGCTACACCTTC	CASSPGQGALGYTF	TRBJ1-2	many	TRBD1	TRBV28
TGTGCCAGCAGCTTAGCAGGGGACAGGGGATTACAGCCCCAGCATTTT	CASSLAGDRGLQPQHF	TRBJ1-5	many	TRBD1	TRBV7-8
TGTGCCAGTAGTATCGCGGGGGTTGGGAATCAGCCCCAGCATTTT	CASSIAGVGNQPQHF	TRBJ1-5	many	NA	TRBV19